Listed here is a single T cell receptor beta chain. The sample originates from a study of Ad26.COV2.S vaccination and SARS-CoV-2 variants. From germline, CDR1 is MNHEY and CDR2 SVGEGT. Deletions cut 4 bases from V and 6 bases from J, with 9 bases between. The CDR3 covers 12 residues. Regarding treatment: about 20 received Ad26.COV2.S at low or high dose, single or two shots; 5 received placebo; per-sample allocation not given. Each sample was drawn 63 days after the first injection (of vaccine or placebo). Clones were read by immunoSEQ multiplex PCR, and TCRdb kept only the in-frame ones, dropping some. The sample has 200,000 to 250,000 clones, 88% seen once.

This sequence originates from a person between 18 and 65 years old who received the Ad26.COV2.S COVID-19 vaccine or a placebo. Sequenced here: peripheral blood, sampled in a trial of Ad26.COV2.S vaccine versus placebo. The chain employs TRBV6-2 or TRBV6-3 and TRBJ2-5; no clear D. This CDR3 reads CASSSPRKTQYF. The CDR3 region has the DNA TGTGCCAGCAGTTCCCCGAGAAAGACCCAGTACTTC.